The text below deals with one T cell receptor beta chain. Per the original methods: The authors estimated nucleated cell counts from reference gene primer amplification. Using immunoSEQ multiplex PCR, the repertoire was profiled, and TCRdb retains in-frame clones only, with some absent. V and J calls and clone size follow that table, whereas D and trimming were derived from the DNA. Of 190,000 or so clones detected, around 80% appear once; the ten largest clones hold 2.8%. This sample was included in a study of blood T cell repertoires in COVID-19. The overall study: Acute and convalescent COVID-19 specimens originated in the United States, Italy and Spain. The cDNA or gDNA used as material had been derived from T cells, B-cell-depleted T cells, or PBMCs.

This CDR3 comprises 14 residues. CDR1 is SGHDT and CDR2 is YYEEEE in the germline V gene. V shed 4 bases and J 6 bases; nucleotides not matched to a gene: 7. This TCR was sampled from a woman older than 75 with active or convalescent COVID-19. The rearrangement links TRBV5-6 to TRBJ1-1, with 9 nucleotides matching TRBD1. Sample: peripheral blood. The CDR3 DNA sequence: TGTGCCAGCAGCACGGGACAGGGTTCGTCTGAAGCTTTCTTT. This codes for CASSTGQGSSEAFF. Filled out from reference TRBV5-6 and TRBJ1-1, the complete variable domain reads DAGVTQSPTHLIKTRGQQVTLRCSPKSGHDTVSWYQQALGQGPQFIFQYYEEEERQRGNFPDRFSGHQFPNYSSELNVNALLLGDSALYLCASSTGQGSSEAFFGQGTRLTVV.